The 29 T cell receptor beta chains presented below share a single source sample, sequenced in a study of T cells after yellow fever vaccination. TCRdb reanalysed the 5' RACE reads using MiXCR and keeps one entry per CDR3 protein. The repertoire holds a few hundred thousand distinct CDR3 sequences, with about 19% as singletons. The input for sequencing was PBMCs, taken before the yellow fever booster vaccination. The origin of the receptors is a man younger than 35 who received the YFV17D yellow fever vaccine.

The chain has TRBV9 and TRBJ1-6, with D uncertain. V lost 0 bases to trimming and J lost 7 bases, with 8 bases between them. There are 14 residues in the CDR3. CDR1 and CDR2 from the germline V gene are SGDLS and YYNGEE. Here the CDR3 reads CASSVGGSNSPLHF. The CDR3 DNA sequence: TGTGCCAGCAGCGTAGGGGGATCAAATTCACCCCTCCACTTT. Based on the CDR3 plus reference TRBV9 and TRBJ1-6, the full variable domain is DSGVTQTPKHLITATGQRVTLRCSPRSGDLSVYWYQQSLDQGLQFLIQYYNGEERAKGNILERFSAQQFPDLHSELNLSSLELGDSALYFCASSVGGSNSPLHFGNGTRLTVT.

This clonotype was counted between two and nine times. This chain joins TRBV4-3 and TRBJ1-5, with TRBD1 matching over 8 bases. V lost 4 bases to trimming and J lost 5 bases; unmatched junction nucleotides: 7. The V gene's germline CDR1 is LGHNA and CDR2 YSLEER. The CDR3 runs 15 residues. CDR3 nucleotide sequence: TGCGCCAGCAGCCGCAATACAGGGGGGTATCAGCCCCAGCATTTT. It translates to CASSRNTGGYQPQHF.

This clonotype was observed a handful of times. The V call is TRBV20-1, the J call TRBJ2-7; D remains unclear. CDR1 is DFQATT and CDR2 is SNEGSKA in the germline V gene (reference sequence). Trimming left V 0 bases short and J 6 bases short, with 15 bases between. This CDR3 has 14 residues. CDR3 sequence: CSARDHEVSSEQYV. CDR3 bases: TGCAGTGCTAGAGATCATGAAGTTTCCAGCGAGCAGTACGTC.

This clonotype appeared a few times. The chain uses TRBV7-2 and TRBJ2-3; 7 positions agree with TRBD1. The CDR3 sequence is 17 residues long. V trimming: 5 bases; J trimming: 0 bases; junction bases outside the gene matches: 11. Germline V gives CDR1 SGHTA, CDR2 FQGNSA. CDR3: CASSVPAGTVSTDTQYF. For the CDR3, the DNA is TGTGCCAGCAGCGTACCCGCCGGGACAGTTAGCACAGATACGCAGTATTTT.

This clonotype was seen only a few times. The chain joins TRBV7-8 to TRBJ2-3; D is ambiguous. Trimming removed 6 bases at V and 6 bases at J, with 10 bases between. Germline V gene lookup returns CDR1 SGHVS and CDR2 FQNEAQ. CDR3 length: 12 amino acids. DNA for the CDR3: TGTGCCAGCAGTCCATTCAGGGATACGCAGTATTTT. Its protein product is CASSPFRDTQYF. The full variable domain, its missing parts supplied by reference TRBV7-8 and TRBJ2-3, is GAGVSQSPRYKVAKRGQDVALRCDPISGHVSLFWYQQALGQGPEFLTYFQNEAQLDKSGLPSDRFFAERPEGSVSTLKIQRTQQEDSAVYLCASSPFRDTQYFGPGTRLTVL.

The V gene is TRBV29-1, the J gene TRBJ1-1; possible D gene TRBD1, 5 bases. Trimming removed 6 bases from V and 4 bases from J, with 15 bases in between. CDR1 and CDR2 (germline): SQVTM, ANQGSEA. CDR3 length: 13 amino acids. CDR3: CSVASGAGTEAFF. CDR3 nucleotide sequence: TGCAGCGTCGCCTCCGGGGCGGGCACTGAAGCTTTCTTT.

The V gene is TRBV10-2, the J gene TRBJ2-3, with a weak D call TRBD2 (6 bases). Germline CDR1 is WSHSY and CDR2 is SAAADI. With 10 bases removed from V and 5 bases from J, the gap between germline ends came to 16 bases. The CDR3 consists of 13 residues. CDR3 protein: CATRPEGGDTQYF. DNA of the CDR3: TGCGCCACTAGGCCGGAGGGTGGAGATACGCAGTATTTT.

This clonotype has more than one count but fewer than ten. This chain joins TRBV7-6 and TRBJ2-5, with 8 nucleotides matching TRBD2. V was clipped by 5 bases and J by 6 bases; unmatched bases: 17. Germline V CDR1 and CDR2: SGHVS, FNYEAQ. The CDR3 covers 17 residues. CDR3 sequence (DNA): TGTGCCAGCAGCCGTCCGCGGGCCGGGGGGGCAGTACAGACCCAGTACTTC. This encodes CASSRPRAGGAVQTQYF.

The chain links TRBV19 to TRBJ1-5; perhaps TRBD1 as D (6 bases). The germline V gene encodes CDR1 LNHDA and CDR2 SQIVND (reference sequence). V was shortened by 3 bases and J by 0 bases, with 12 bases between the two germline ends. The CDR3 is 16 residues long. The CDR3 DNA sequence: TGTGCCAGTAGTATTATGTTGGGACATAGCAATCAGCCCCAGCATTTT. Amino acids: CASSIMLGHSNQPQHF. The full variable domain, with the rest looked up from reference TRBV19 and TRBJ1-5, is DGGITQSPKYLFRKEGQNVTLSCEQNLNHDAMYWYRQDPGQGLRLIYYSQIVNDFQKGDIAEGYSVSREKKESFPLTVTSAQKNPTAFYLCASSIMLGHSNQPQHFGDGTRLSIL.

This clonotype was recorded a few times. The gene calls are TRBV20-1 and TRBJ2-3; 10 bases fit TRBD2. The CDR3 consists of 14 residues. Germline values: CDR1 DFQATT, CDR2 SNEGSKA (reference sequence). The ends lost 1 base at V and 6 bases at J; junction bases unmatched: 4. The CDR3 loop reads CSARASGGWDTQYF. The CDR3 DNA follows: TGCAGTGCTAGAGCTAGCGGGGGATGGGATACGCAGTATTTT.

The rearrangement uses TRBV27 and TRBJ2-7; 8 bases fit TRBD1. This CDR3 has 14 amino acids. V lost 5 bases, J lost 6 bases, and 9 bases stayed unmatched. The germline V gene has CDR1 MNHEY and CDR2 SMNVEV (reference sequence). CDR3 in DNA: TGTGCCAGCAGTCGACGGACAGGGATGGCCGAGCAGTACGTC. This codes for CASSRRTGMAEQYV.

CDR3 in amino acids: CASSLLASTEAFF. CDR3 nucleotide sequence: TGTGCCAGCAGCTTATTAGCATCAACTGAAGCTTTCTTT. The chain links TRBV7-2 to TRBJ1-1; D gene ambiguous. V shed 2 bases and J shed 5 bases, with 9 bases lying between them. CDR3 length equals 13 residues. Germline CDR1 and CDR2: SGHTA and FQGNSA.

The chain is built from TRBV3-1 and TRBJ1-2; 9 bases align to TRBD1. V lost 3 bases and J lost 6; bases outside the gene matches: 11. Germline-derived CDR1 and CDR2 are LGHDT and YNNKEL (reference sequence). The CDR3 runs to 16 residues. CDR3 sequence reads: CASSHYPGTGSDGYTF. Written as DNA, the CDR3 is TGTGCCAGCAGCCACTACCCCGGGACAGGGAGCGATGGCTACACCTTC.

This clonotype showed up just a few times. CDR3 coding DNA: TGTGCCAGCAGTTTACTAGCGGGGGTGACCGGGGAGCTGTTTTTT. This codes for CASSLLAGVTGELFF. The V call is TRBV12-3 or TRBV12-4, the J call TRBJ2-2; 10 nucleotides match TRBD2. The J segment lost 5 bases and the V segment lost 2 bases, leaving 2 bases of the junction unmatched. The length of the CDR3 is 15 residues.

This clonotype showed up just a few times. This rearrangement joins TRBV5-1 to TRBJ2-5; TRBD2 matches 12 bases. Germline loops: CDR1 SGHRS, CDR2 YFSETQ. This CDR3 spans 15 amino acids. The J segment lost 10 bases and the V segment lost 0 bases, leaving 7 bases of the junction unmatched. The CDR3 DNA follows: TGCGCCAGCAGCTTGGGACTAGCGGGGGCCAGAGACCAGTACTTC. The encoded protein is CASSLGLAGARDQYF.

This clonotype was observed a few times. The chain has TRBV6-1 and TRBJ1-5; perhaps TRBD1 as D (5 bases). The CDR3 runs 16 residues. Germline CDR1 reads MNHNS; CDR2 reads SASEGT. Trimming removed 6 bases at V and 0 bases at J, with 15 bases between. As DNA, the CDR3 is TGTGCCAGCAGGGGGAGAGGGGCATATAGCAATCAGCCCCAGCATTTT. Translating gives CASRGRGAYSNQPQHF.

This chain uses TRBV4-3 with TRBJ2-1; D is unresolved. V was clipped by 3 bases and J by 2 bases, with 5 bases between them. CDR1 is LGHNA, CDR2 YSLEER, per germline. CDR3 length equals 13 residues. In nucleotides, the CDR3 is TGCGCCAGCAGCCATAACCCCTACAATGAGCAGTTCTTC. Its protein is CASSHNPYNEQFF.

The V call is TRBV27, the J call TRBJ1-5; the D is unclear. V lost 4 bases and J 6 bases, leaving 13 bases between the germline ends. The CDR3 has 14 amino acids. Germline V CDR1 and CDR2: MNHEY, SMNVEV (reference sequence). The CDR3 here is CASSYFLGVQPQHF. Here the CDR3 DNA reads TGTGCCAGCAGTTACTTTCTCGGGGTTCAGCCCCAGCATTTT.

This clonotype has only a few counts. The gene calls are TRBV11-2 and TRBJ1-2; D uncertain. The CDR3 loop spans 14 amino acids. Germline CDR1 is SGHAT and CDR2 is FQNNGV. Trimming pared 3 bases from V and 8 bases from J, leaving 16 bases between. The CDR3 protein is CASSFLGPSTGYTF. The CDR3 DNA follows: TGTGCCAGCAGCTTCCTGGGTCCATCTACCGGCTACACCTTC.

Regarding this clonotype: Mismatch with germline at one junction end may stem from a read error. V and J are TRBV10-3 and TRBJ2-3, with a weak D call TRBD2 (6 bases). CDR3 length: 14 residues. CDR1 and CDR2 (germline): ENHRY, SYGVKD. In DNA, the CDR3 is TGTGCCATCTCCTGGCGGGGACCGTCAGACACGCAGTATTTT. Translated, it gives CAISWRGPSDTQYF.

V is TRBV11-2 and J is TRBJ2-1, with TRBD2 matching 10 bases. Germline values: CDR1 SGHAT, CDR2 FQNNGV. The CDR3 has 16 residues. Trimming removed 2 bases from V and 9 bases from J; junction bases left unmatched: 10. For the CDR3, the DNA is TGTGCCAGCAGCTTAAAAGCGGGGGGGCCGGTTTTTGAGCAGTTCTTC. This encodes CASSLKAGGPVFEQFF.

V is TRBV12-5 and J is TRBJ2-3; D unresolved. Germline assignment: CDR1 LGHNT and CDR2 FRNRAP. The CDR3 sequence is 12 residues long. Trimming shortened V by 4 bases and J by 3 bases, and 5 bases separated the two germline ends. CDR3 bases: TGTGCTAGTGGTTCCCAGACAGATACGCAGTATTTT. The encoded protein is CASGSQTDTQYF. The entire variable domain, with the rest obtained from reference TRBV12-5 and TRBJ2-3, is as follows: DARVTQTPRHKVTEMGQEVTMRCQPILGHNTVFWYRQTMMQGLELLAYFRNRAPLDDSGMPKDRFSAEMPDATLATLKIQPSEPRDSAVYFCASGSQTDTQYFGPGTRLTVL.

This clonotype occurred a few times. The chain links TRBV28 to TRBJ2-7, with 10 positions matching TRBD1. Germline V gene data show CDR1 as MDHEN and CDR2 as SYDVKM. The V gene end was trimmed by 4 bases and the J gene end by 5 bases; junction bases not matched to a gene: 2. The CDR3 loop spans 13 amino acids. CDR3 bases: TGTGCCAGCAGTTGGGGGACAGGGGACGAGCAGTACGTC. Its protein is CASSWGTGDEQYV.

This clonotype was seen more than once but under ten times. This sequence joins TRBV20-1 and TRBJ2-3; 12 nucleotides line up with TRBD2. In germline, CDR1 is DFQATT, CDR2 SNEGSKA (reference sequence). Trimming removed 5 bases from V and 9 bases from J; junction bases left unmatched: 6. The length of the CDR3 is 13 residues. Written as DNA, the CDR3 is TGCAGTGCTCTGACTAGCGGGGGTCCCACGCAGTATTTT. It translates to CSALTSGGPTQYF.

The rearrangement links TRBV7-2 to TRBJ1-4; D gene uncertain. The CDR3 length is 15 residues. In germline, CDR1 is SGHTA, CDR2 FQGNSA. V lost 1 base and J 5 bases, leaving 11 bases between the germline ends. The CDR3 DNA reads TGTGCCAGCAGCTTAGTGGAAAGGCCAAATGAAAAACTGTTTTTT. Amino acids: CASSLVERPNEKLFF.

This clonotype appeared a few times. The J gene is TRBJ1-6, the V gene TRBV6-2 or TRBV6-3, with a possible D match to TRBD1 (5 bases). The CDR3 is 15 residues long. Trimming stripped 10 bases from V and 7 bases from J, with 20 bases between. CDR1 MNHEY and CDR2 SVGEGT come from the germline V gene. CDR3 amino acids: CATLTLGGWNSPLHF. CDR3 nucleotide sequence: TGTGCCACCCTGACTCTCGGGGGTTGGAATTCACCCCTCCACTTT.

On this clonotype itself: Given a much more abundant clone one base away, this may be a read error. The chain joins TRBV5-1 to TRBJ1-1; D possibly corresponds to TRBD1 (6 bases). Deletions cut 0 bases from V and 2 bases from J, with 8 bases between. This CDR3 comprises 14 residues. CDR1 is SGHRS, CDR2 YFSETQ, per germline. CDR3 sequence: CASSLGQDNTEAFF. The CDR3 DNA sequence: TGCGCCAGCAGCTTGGGACAGGACAACACTGAAGCTTTCTTT.

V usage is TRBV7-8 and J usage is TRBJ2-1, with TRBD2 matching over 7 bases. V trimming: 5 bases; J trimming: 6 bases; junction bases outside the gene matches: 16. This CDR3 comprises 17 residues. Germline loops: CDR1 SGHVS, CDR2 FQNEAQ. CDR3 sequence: CASSRRLGLAEFNEQFF. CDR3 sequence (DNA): TGTGCCAGCAGCCGCCGCCTCGGTCTAGCGGAATTCAATGAGCAGTTCTTC.

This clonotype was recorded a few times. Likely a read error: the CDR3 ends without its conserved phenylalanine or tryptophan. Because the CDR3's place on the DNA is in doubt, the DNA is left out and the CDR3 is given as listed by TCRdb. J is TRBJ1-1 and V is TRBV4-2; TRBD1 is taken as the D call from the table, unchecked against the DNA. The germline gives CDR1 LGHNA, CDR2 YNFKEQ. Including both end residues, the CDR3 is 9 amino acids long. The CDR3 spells CASSQSPGL.